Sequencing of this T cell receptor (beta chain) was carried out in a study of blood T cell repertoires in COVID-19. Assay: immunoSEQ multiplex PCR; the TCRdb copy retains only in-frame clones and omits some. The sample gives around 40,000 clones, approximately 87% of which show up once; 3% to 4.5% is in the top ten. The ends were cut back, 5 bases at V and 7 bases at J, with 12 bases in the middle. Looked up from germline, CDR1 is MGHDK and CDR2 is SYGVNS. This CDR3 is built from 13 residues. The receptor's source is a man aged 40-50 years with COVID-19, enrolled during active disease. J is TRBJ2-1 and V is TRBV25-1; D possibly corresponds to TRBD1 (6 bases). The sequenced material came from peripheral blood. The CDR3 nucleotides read TGTGCCAGCAGTTGGGGGCTGGGTAATGAGCAGTTCTTC. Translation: CASSWGLGNEQFF.